The T cell receptor (beta chain) under discussion was sequenced for a study of a mutant IDH1 vaccine in newly diagnosed glioma. Overall study context: Participants attended visit V12, the safety follow-up, at week 35, and then attended visit V13 at week 47. Study conclusions and caveats: Seemingly, pseudoprogression had no relation to changes in the top peripheral T cell clonotypes.

The sample's time point: week 35, safety follow-up. What each vaccine dose contained was 300 ug of mutant IDH1 20-mer peptide, accompanied by topical imiquimod. TCRdb's table, derived via immunoSEQ multiplex PCR, lists solely in-frame clones and lacks some. The table has around 50,000 clones, around 84% seen once; the top ten hold approximately 4%. On this clone: The target antigen is unknown.

From germline, CDR1 is MNHEY and CDR2 SVGAGI. The CDR3 runs 15 residues. The J segment lost 0 bases and the V segment lost 2 bases, leaving 0 bases of the junction unmatched. This rearrangement joins TRBV6-5 to TRBJ1-3; 8 bases are a match to TRBD1. The sequencing here drew on PBMCs, taken from a glioma patient whose treatment included an IDH1 peptide vaccine. This clonotype was sampled from a woman between 18 and 29 years old with glioma. The CDR3 protein is CASSYGQGSGNTIYF. The CDR3 region has the DNA TGTGCCAGCAGTTACGGACAGGGCTCTGGAAACACCATATATTTT.